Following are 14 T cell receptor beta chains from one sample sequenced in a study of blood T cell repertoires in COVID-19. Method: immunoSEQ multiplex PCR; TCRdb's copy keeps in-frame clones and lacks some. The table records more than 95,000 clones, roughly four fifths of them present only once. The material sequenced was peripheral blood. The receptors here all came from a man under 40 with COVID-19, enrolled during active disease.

CDR3 coding DNA: TGTGCCAGTAGTATTGAAGGACAGTCTTATGGCTACACCTTC. It specifies CASSIEGQSYGYTF. The chain links TRBV19 to TRBJ1-2, with D perhaps TRBD1 (6 bases). Trimming cost V 3 bases and J 5 bases, with 13 bases left between them. This CDR3 comprises 14 residues. From germline, CDR1 is LNHDA and CDR2 SQIVND (reference sequence).

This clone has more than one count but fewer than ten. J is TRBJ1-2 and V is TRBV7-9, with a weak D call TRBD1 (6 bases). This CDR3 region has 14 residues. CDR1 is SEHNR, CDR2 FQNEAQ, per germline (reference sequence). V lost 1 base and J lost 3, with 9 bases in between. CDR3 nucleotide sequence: TGTGCCAGCAGCTTAGGGACAGCTGACTATGGCTACACCTTC. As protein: CASSLGTADYGYTF.

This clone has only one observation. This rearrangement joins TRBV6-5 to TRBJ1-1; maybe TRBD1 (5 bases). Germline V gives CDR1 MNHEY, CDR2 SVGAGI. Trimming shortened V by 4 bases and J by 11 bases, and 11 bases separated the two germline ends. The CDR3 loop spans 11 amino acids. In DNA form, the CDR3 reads TGTGCCAGCAGTTCCGGACACTGGGCTTTCTTT. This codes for CASSSGHWAFF.

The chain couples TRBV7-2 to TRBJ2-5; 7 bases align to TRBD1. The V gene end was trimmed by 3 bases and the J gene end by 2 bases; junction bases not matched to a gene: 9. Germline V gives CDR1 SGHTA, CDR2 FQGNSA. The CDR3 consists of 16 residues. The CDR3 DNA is TGTGCCAGCAGCTTTCCTAACAGGGGCGAACAAGAGACCCAGTACTTC. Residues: CASSFPNRGEQETQYF.

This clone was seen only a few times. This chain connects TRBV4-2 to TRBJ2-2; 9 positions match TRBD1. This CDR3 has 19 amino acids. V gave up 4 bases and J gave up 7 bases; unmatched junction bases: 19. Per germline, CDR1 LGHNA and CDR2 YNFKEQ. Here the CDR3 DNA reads TGTGCCAGCAGCCCGATTCTGAAACCGGGACAGGGACCCCACGGGGAGCTGTTTTTT. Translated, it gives CASSPILKPGQGPHGELFF.

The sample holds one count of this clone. Here the CDR3 DNA reads TGCGCCAGCAGCTTCGGACAGGCCGACATTCAGTACTTC. It encodes CASSFGQADIQYF. V usage is TRBV5-1 and J usage is TRBJ2-4, with TRBD1 matching 7 bases. The CDR3 covers 13 residues. J lost 8 bases, V lost 2 bases, and 4 bases had no gene match. The germline V gene has CDR1 SGHRS and CDR2 YFSETQ. Using reference TRBV5-1 and TRBJ2-4 for the parts outside the CDR3, the full variable domain is KAGVTQTPRYLIKTRGQQVTLSCSPISGHRSVSWYQQTPGQGLQFLFEYFSETQRNKGNFPGRFSGRQFSNSRSEMNVSTLELGDSALYLCASSFGQADIQYFGAGTRLSVL.

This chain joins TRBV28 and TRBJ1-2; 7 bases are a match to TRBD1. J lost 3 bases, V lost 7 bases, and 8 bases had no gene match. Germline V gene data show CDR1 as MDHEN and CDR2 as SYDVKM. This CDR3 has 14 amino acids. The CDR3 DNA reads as TGTGCCAGCAAGGTTCAGGGGGTGTACTATGGCTACACCTTC. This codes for CASKVQGVYYGYTF.

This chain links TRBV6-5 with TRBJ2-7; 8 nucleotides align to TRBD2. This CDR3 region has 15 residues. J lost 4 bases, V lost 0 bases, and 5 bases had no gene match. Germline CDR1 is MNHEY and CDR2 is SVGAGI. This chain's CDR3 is CASSYSGGVFYEQYF. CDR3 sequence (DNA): TGTGCCAGCAGTTACTCCGGGGGGGTTTTTTACGAGCAGTACTTC.

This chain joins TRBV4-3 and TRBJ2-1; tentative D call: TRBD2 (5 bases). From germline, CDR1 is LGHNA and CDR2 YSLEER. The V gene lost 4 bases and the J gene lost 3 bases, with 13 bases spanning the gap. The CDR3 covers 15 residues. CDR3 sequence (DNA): TGCGCCAGCAGCCCAATACGGGATGTCTACAATGAGCAGTTCTTC. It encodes CASSPIRDVYNEQFF.

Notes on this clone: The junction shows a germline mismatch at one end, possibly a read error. CDR3 sequence: CSVERLAGRFGELFF. CDR3 nucleotide sequence: TGCAGTGTTGAAAGGCTAGCGGGGAGGTTCGGGGAGCTGTTTTTT. This sequence joins TRBV29-1 and TRBJ2-2; 9 bases agree with TRBD2. Germline V gives CDR1 SQVTM, CDR2 ANQGSEA. The CDR3 is 15 residues long.

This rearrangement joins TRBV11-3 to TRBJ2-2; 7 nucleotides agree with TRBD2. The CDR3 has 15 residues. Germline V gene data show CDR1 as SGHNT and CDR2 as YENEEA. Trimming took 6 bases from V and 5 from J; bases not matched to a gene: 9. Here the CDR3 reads CASRLLGGGTGELFF. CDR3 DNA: TGTGCCAGCAGGCTACTGGGCGGGGGTACCGGGGAGCTGTTTTTT.

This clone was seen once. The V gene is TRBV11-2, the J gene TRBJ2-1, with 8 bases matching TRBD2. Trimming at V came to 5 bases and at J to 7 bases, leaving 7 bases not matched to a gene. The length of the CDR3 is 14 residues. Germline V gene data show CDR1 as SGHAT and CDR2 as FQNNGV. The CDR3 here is CASSPSGGGNEQFF. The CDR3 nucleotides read TGTGCCAGCAGCCCGTCCGGGGGGGGGAATGAGCAGTTCTTC.

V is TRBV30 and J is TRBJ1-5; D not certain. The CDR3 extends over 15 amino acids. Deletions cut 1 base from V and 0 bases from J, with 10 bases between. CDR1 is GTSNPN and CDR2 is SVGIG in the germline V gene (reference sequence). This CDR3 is CAWSGTANSNQPQHF. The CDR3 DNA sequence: TGTGCCTGGAGTGGTACAGCTAATAGCAATCAGCCCCAGCATTTT.

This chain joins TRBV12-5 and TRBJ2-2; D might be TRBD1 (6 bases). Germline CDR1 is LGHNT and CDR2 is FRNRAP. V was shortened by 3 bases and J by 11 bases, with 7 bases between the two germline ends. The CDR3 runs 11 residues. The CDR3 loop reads CASGLQGELFF. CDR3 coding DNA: TGTGCTAGTGGTTTACAGGGAGAGCTGTTTTTT.